This is a list of T cell receptor beta chains from one sample in a study of T-cell reconstitution after alpha-beta-depleted transplantation in children. MiXCR, applied by TCRdb to the PCR reads, yields one record per CDR3 protein. The sample lists about 900,000 distinct CDR3 sequences; roughly 29% were seen once. Sequences were derived from PBMCs, mostly from graft donor cells, sampled 360 days after TCRalphabeta/CD19-depleted stem cell transplant. These receptor sequences come from a boy under two years old who had a stem cell transplant for SCID, so the T cells may come from the graft donor. Both conserved end residues are part of each CDR3. D genes are given only for firm matches. Expanded clones are given a class, and other clones once, few, many or no size at all.

.	TRBV4-3	.	TRBJ2-5	TGCGCCAGCAGCCGTTCAAACAGTGAAGAGACCCAGTACTTC	CASSRSNSEETQYF
.	TRBV12-3/TRBV12-4	.	TRBJ2-5	TGTGCCAGCAGTTTATATGAGGGGGATAAAGAGACCCAGTACTTC	CASSLYEGDKETQYF
.	TRBV4-1	many	TRBJ2-1	TGCGCCAGCAGCCCCAAACCCGGGACTGCTTCCTACAATGAGCAGTTCTTC	CASSPKPGTASYNEQFF
.	TRBV27	.	TRBJ2-5	TGTGCCAGCAGTGAGGACAGCTACCGAGGGGCCCAGTACTTC	CASSEDSYRGAQYF
.	TRBV4-2	few	TRBJ1-5	TGTGCCAGCAGCCAAGATTCGGGTCGTCAGCCCCAGCATTTT	CASSQDSGRQPQHF
TRBD1	TRBV20-1	many	TRBJ2-4	TGCAGTGCTGCGGACAGGGGCGCCATTCAGTACTTC	CSAADRGAIQYF
.	TRBV15	.	TRBJ2-3	TGTGCCACCAGCACATCCGCTTTGGATACGCAGTATTTT	CATSTSALDTQYF
.	TRBV20-1	.	TRBJ2-1	TGCAGTGCTAGGATTCCGTACAATGAGGAGTTCTTC	CSARIPYNEEFF
.	TRBV4-2	.	TRBJ2-7	TGTGCCAGCAGCCAAGTGCGGCAGGTAGCCTACGAGCAGTACTTC	CASSQVRQVAYEQYF
.	TRBV15	.	TRBJ1-5	TGTGCCACCAGCAGAGATCTGGGGGGGCTGGGAGGACAGCCCCAGCATTTT	CATSRDLGGLGGQPQHF
.	TRBV7-8	.	TRBJ2-6	TGTGCCAGCAGCTTAACGGCGTGGGCCAACGTCCTGACTTTC	CASSLTAWANVLTF
TRBD1	TRBV7-6	.	TRBJ1-3	TGTGCCAGCAGCTTAGCCGGCAGGGGGGTTGGAAACACCATATATTTT	CASSLAGRGVGNTIYF
.	TRBV7-6	.	TRBJ1-1	TGTGCCAGCAGCTTACCGGGGGGAGTCACTGAAGCTTTCTTT	CASSLPGGVTEAFF